Sequencing of this T cell receptor (beta chain) was carried out in a study of T cell responses to AZD1222 COVID-19 vaccine. Study-wide context: Second-dose recipients at about 4 or about 12 weeks were treated as one pooled group. General study points: Close to half of all spike-specific TCRs reportedly target regions of the variants that are unmutated.

This clone came up once. Its target is not known. Profiling relied on immunoSEQ multiplex PCR, and the TCRdb table lists in-frame clones only, not all of them. The table lists around 140,000 clones, 90% to 95% of them singletons, with 1.4% to 1.5% in the top ten. This CDR3 has 14 residues. CDR1 and CDR2 (germline): MNHEY, SVGEGT. With 6 bases removed from V and 7 bases from J, the gap between germline ends came to 16 bases. The TCR originated in an adult in good health. Sequences were derived from peripheral blood, sampled on day 0 of AZD1222 vaccination. The chain carries TRBV6-2 or TRBV6-3 and TRBJ1-5, with D possibly TRBD1 on 6 matching bases. This CDR3 is CASSFTGSLQPQHF. The CDR3 nucleotides are TGTGCCAGCAGCTTCACAGGGTCCCTACAGCCCCAGCATTTT.